This T cell receptor beta chain was captured by sequencing in a study of identifying expanded T cells in peripheral blood. Repertoires were generated with immunoSEQ multiplex PCR, while TCRdb's copy carries only in-frame clones and drops some. The table has 95,000 to 100,000 clones, roughly 85% seen once. CDR3 length: 17 residues. Germline lookup yields CDR1 SGHVS and CDR2 FNYEAQ. Trimming pared 1 base from V and 5 bases from J, leaving 21 bases between. Healthy donors had no documented immune events, such as infections, while sampled. The chain combines TRBV7-6 with TRBJ2-7, with D maybe TRBD1 (6 bases). This receptor was taken from a person aged 18 to 70 in good health. Material for sequencing was blood. This CDR3 reads CASSLGRAQGSFDEQYF. The CDR3 coding sequence is TGTGCCAGCAGCTTAGGTCGAGCGCAGGGGTCGTTCGACGAGCAGTACTTC. Complete variable domain (other parts from reference TRBV7-6 and TRBJ2-7): GAGVSQSPRYKVTKRGQDVALRCDPISGHVSLYWYRQALGQGPEFLTYFNYEAQQDKSGLPNDRFSAERPEGSISTLTIQRTEQRDSAMYRCASSLGRAQGSFDEQYFGPGTRLTVT.